The next 5 T cell receptor beta chains were all read from a single sample in a study of T cells after yellow fever vaccination. Each CDR3 protein is one row after TCRdb ran MiXCR on the 5' RACE reads. The profile shows hundreds of thousands of distinct CDR3 sequences, approximately 4% of them singletons. The sample here was PBMCs, taken 5 days after the yellow fever booster vaccination. The receptor source for this set is a man between 18 and 29 years old who received the YFV17D yellow fever vaccine.

In its sample, this clonotype was seen a few times. The gene calls are TRBV7-2 and TRBJ2-3; D possibly corresponds to TRBD2 (6 bases). V was trimmed by 6 bases and J by 4 bases, leaving 17 bases between them. Per germline, CDR1 SGHTA and CDR2 FQGNSA. The CDR3 contains 15 residues. CDR3 sequence: CASREGRGRADTQYF. The CDR3 region has the DNA TGTGCCAGCAGGGAGGGCCGGGGACGAGCAGATACGCAGTATTTT.

This clonotype was seen many times. This chain uses TRBV7-2 with TRBJ2-3, with D hard to call. This CDR3 spans 13 amino acids. Germline V lookup: CDR1 SGHTA, CDR2 FQGNSA. Trimming removed 5 bases from V and 1 base from J, with 7 bases in between. The CDR3: CASSPKGTDTQYF. The CDR3 nucleotides read TGTGCCAGCAGCCCAAAGGGCACAGATACGCAGTATTTT.

The sample holds many counts of this clonotype. The rearrangement joins TRBV20-1 to TRBJ2-3; D gene uncertain. Trimming shortened V by 0 bases and J by 0 bases, and 13 bases separated the two germline ends. Germline CDR1 DFQATT, CDR2 SNEGSKA (reference sequence). The CDR3 totals 16 residues. CDR3 DNA: TGCAGTGCTAGAGATGTCGGGCATCTCAGCACAGATACGCAGTATTTT. Amino acids: CSARDVGHLSTDTQYF.

In this sample, this clonotype turned up a few times. The chain links TRBV9 to TRBJ2-1, with 10 bases lining up with TRBD1. Trimming at V came to 0 bases and at J to 6 bases, leaving 3 bases not matched to a gene. The germline V gene encodes CDR1 SGDLS and CDR2 YYNGEE. The CDR3 length is 15 residues. CDR3 bases: TGTGCCAGCAGCGTAGAAGGGACAGGGGCCAATGAGCAGTTCTTC. Amino acid sequence: CASSVEGTGANEQFF. Full variable domain (remainder filled in from reference TRBV9 and TRBJ2-1): DSGVTQTPKHLITATGQRVTLRCSPRSGDLSVYWYQQSLDQGLQFLIQYYNGEERAKGNILERFSAQQFPDLHSELNLSSLELGDSALYFCASSVEGTGANEQFFGPGTRLTVL.

J is TRBJ1-1 and V is TRBV4-2; 8 bases align to TRBD1. V lost 0 bases, J lost 14 bases, and 8 bases stayed unmatched. The CDR3 contains 13 residues. Germline V gives CDR1 LGHNA, CDR2 YNFKEQ. In DNA, the CDR3 is TGTGCCAGCAGCCAAGAGATCCGGGACAGGTCGTTCTTT. It codes for CASSQEIRDRSFF.